The sample holds one count of the clone carrying this T cell receptor (beta chain). CDR3 size: 16 residues. Per the germline V gene, CDR1 is LGHNA and CDR2 is YNFKEQ. The J segment lost 2 bases and the V segment lost 6 bases, leaving 8 bases of the junction unmatched. Original processing notes: ImmunoSEQ gave junction-only sequences without quality scores, so filtering differed. Here immunoSEQ multiplex PCR was the method, and the copy in TCRdb shows in-frame clones only, minus some. V, J and clone size are taken as reported in that table, and D and trimming were inferred from the DNA itself. The profile shows about 2 million clones, about 95% of them singletons. CD45RO-negative cells were positively selected for CCR7, leaving out terminally differentiated effector memory CD45RA+ cells. These data are taken from a study of shared clonotypes between healthy human individuals.

Sequenced material: naive CD8+ T cells sorted from blood. The chain recombines TRBV4-2 with TRBJ2-5; 11 bases are shared with TRBD2. This receptor was taken from a man aged 18 to 30 in good health. The CDR3 sequence is CASSLPLAGEQETQYF. Written as DNA, the CDR3 is TGTGCCAGCAGTCTTCCACTAGCGGGAGAACAAGAGACCCAGTACTTC.